A single T cell receptor beta chain is shown here with its context. As yet, its antigen is unknown. This sample was taken from a study of CD8+CD57+ T cells in acquired aplastic anemia. Study summary: Average DNA yield from sorted CD4+ and CD8+ cells was 3.2 ug. Regarding the study as a whole: Roughly 30 CD8+ CDR3 sequences occurred in both the patients and the controls.

TCR beta VDJ and CDR3 profiling used genomic DNA as template. TCRdb analysed the reads with MiXCR anew, one entry per CDR3 protein. The data contain around 250,000 distinct CDR3 sequences, around 82% of them singletons. CDR1 SGHTA and CDR2 FQGTGA come from the germline V gene. V dropped 5 bases and J dropped 14 bases, with 27 bases sitting between them. This CDR3 spans 15 amino acids. An expansion of CD8+CD57+ cells by flow cytometry had been shown in patients chosen for sequencing. The rearrangement links TRBV7-3 to TRBJ1-1, with TRBD1 as a possible D gene (6 bases). The sequenced sample was sorted CD4+, CD8+, or CD8+CD57+ T cells (not recorded which) from PBMCs. The receptor was isolated from a human donor with aplastic anemia. The CDR3 loop reads CASSIGQRGNAEQFF. CDR3 nucleotides: TGTGCCAGCAGCATTGGGCAGAGGGGGAACGCTGAGCAGTTCTTT.